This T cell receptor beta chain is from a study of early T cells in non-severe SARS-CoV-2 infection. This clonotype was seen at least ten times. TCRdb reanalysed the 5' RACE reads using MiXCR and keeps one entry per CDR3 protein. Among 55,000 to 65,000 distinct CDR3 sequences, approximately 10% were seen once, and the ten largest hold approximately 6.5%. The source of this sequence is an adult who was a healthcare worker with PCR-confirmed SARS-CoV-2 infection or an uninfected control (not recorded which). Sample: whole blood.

The CDR3 DNA follows: TGCAGTGCTACTAGGGGCGCGGCGAGAAGTCAGCCCCAGCATTTT. It translates to CSATRGAARSQPQHF. This rearrangement joins TRBV20-1 to TRBJ1-5; a possible D gene is TRBD1 (5 bases). Germline CDR1 reads DFQATT; CDR2 reads SNEGSKA (reference sequence). The CDR3 runs to 15 residues. Trimming shortened V by 4 bases and J by 6 bases, and 19 bases separated the two germline ends.